The clone carrying this TCR beta chain was observed many times. The antigen is not known. The sample is drawn from a study of post-analysis software for immune sequencing data. Study findings and constraints: Samples from a shared batch, those prepared together, strongly co-clustered by F measure. Comparison with controls showed significantly lower normalized Chao1 diversity in multiple sclerosis patients. Relative to controls, patients had 4 or 5 TRBV segments at higher frequency, with TRBV5-6, TRBV5-1 and TRBV20-1 among these.

CDR1 is SEHNR and CDR2 is FQNEAQ in the germline V gene (reference sequence). This CDR3 comprises 15 residues. Trimming removed 5 bases from V and 1 base from J, with 14 bases in between. Built from TCR beta cDNA, the libraries had unique molecular identifiers in them. Out of roughly 0.85 to 10 million T cells, a few hundred thousand cDNA molecules were generated. TCRdb re-analysed the PCR reads in MiXCR, keeping a single row per CDR3 protein. The sample consists of around 710,000 distinct CDR3 sequences, about 45% of them appearing once. The TCR sequence derives from a girl under 18 with multiple sclerosis. The chain combines TRBV7-9 with TRBJ1-1; a weak D match, TRBD1 (6 bases). Sequencing was done on a sample of blood. This CDR3 is CASSQGGTANTEAFF. CDR3 in DNA: TGTGCCAGCAGCCAAGGGGGGACCGCGAACACTGAAGCTTTCTTT.